The 27 T cell receptor beta chains given below trace back to one sample, sequenced in a study of cytomegalovirus exposure and HLA in healthy donors. Researchers ran the PCR with 60 Vbeta and 13 Jbeta primers. Clones were read by immunoSEQ multiplex PCR, and TCRdb kept only the in-frame ones, dropping some. The repertoire has some 76,000 clones, 86% of them found once; the top ten carry roughly 2%. The sample comprised PBMCs. The receptors derive from a woman aged 25 to 39 in good health and CMV-seronegative.

The rearrangement joins TRBV4-2 to TRBJ2-7; 9 nucleotides line up with TRBD2. CDR1 is LGHNA and CDR2 is YNFKEQ in the germline V gene. There are 15 residues in the CDR3. V dropped 0 bases and J dropped 1; count of bases not matched to a gene: 1. CDR3: CASSQETSGSYEQYF. The CDR3, as DNA: TGTGCCAGCAGCCAAGAGACTAGCGGATCCTACGAGCAGTACTTC.

The rearrangement joins TRBV4-1 to TRBJ1-2; tentatively, D is TRBD1 (5 bases). Germline V CDR1 and CDR2: MGHRA, YSYEKL. The CDR3 totals 16 residues. The germline V and J ends were trimmed by 3 bases and 6 bases, with 20 bases remaining between them. The chain's CDR3 is CASSQPLSRQGNGYTF. CDR3 nucleotide sequence: TGCGCCAGCAGCCAGCCACTTTCAAGGCAGGGTAATGGCTACACCTTC.

The genes are TRBV13 and TRBJ2-7, with 7 bases that match TRBD1. The germline CDR1 and CDR2 sequences are PRHDT and FYEKMQ (reference sequence). V shed 2 bases and J 0 bases; nucleotides not matched to a gene: 7. CDR3 length: 16 residues. CDR3 sequence: CASSLSRDSSSYEQYF. The DNA of the CDR3 is TGTGCCAGCAGCTTAAGCCGGGACAGCTCCTCCTACGAGCAGTACTTC. Full variable domain (remainder filled in from reference TRBV13 and TRBJ2-7): AAGVIQSPRHLIKEKRETATLKCYPIPRHDTVYWYQQGPGQDPQFLISFYEKMQSDKGSIPDRFSAQQFSDYHSELNMSSLELGDSALYFCASSLSRDSSSYEQYFGPGTRLTVT.

The chain couples TRBV18 to TRBJ2-5, with 9 positions matching TRBD1. This CDR3 has 15 amino acids. CDR1 is KGHSH, CDR2 LQKENI, per germline. V was clipped by 4 bases and J by 5 bases; unmatched bases: 8. The CDR3 coding sequence is TGTGCCAGCTCACAAGTAGGACAGGGGCTGGAGACCCAGTACTTC. Its protein is CASSQVGQGLETQYF.

The chain has TRBV6-5 and TRBJ2-2; D gene unclear. Germline V CDR1 and CDR2: MNHEY, SVGAGI. This CDR3 spans 15 amino acids. V dropped 6 bases and J dropped 2 bases, with 13 bases sitting between them. In DNA form, the CDR3 reads TGTGCCAGCAGCCCACCATGGCCAAACACCGGGGAGCTGTTTTTT. Translation gives CASSPPWPNTGELFF.

V is TRBV30 and J is TRBJ2-1, with TRBD2 matching 11 bases. This CDR3 is built from 15 residues. The ends lost 3 bases at V and 4 bases at J; junction bases unmatched: 5. Germline V gene lookup returns CDR1 GTSNPN and CDR2 SVGIG (reference sequence). CDR3 sequence: CAWSRTSGGYNEQFF. The CDR3 region has the DNA TGTGCCTGGAGCAGAACTAGCGGGGGATACAATGAGCAGTTCTTC.

The genes are TRBV5-4 and TRBJ1-2; D is possibly TRBD1 (5 bases). V lost 6 bases and J 1 base, leaving 13 bases between the germline ends. The germline gives CDR1 SGHNT, CDR2 YYREEE (reference sequence). This CDR3 has 14 residues. CDR3 sequence reads: CASTLKGNNYGYTF. The CDR3, as DNA: TGTGCCAGCACCCTGAAGGGGAATAACTATGGCTACACCTTC.

This chain connects TRBV28 to TRBJ1-3; 12 positions match TRBD1. The V and J ends lost 5 bases and 8 bases, in that order; junction bases with no gene match: 7. This CDR3 contains 15 residues. The germline CDR1 and CDR2 sequences are MDHEN and SYDVKM. This chain's CDR3 is CASSGGGQGADTIYF. Here the CDR3 DNA reads TGTGCCAGCAGTGGGGGGGGACAGGGGGCTGACACCATATATTTT.

The CDR3 region is CASSLTGSGNTIYF. The DNA for the CDR3 is TGTGCCAGCAGCTTGACAGGCTCTGGAAACACCATATATTTT. The genes are TRBV5-4 and TRBJ1-3; possible D gene TRBD1, 5 bases. Germline CDR1 and CDR2: SGHNT and YYREEE (reference sequence). The CDR3 loop spans 14 amino acids. Trimming took 1 base from V and 0 from J, leaving 5 bases between them.

The V and J genes are TRBV11-2 and TRBJ2-7, with D unresolved. CDR1 is SGHAT and CDR2 is FQNNGV in the germline V gene. This CDR3 is 16 amino acids long. V shed 1 base and J shed 2 bases, with 15 bases lying between them. DNA for the CDR3: TGTGCCAGCAGCTTAGTATTGACTCGCGGTACCTACGAGCAGTACTTC. This codes for CASSLVLTRGTYEQYF.

The genes are TRBV9 and TRBJ1-2; D is unclear. CDR3 size: 15 residues. V lost 0 bases and J lost 4, with 13 bases in between. Germline values: CDR1 SGDLS, CDR2 YYNGEE. CDR3 protein: CASSVGGGRPYGYTF. The CDR3 region has the DNA TGTGCCAGCAGCGTAGGAGGCGGCCGCCCCTATGGCTACACCTTC.

This clone appeared a single time. V usage is TRBV6-4 and J usage is TRBJ2-7; TRBD2 agrees at 10 bases. Germline CDR1 reads MRHNA; CDR2 reads SNTAGT. This CDR3 has 15 amino acids. J lost 0 bases, V lost 5 bases, and 4 bases had no gene match. In DNA, the CDR3 is TGTGCCAGCAGTCCCTCTAGCGGGAGCTCCTACGAGCAGTACTTC. Protein sequence: CASSPSSGSSYEQYF.

The genes are TRBV6-1 and TRBJ2-2; the D gene is possibly TRBD1 (6 bases). CDR3 length: 14 residues. Germline CDR1 and CDR2: MNHNS and SASEGT. V gave up 7 bases and J gave up 5 bases, with 14 bases separating them. The CDR3 nucleotides read TGTGCCAGCAAACCGGGACAAGTAACCGGGGAGCTGTTTTTT. This codes for CASKPGQVTGELFF.

The V gene is TRBV5-1, the J gene TRBJ2-3; 7 positions agree with TRBD2. The CDR3 is 18 amino acids. In germline, CDR1 is SGHRS, CDR2 YFSETQ. Trimming at V came to 3 bases and at J to 2 bases, leaving 15 bases not matched to a gene. CDR3 bases: TGCGCCAGCAGCTCGGACCAAATGTGGGGGGGTACCACAGATACGCAGTATTTT. It translates to CASSSDQMWGGTTDTQYF. Together with reference TRBV5-1 and TRBJ2-3, the CDR3 gives the full variable domain: KAGVTQTPRYLIKTRGQQVTLSCSPISGHRSVSWYQQTPGQGLQFLFEYFSETQRNKGNFPGRFSGRQFSNSRSEMNVSTLELGDSALYLCASSSDQMWGGTTDTQYFGPGTRLTVL.

V usage is TRBV9 and J usage is TRBJ1-4; TRBD1 aligns across 8 bases. Germline CDR1 reads SGDLS; CDR2 reads YYNGEE. V lost 6 bases, J lost 3 bases, and 7 bases stayed unmatched. This CDR3 region has 15 residues. In nucleotides, the CDR3 is TGTGCCAGCACCCTACAGGGGGGACCTAATGAAAAACTGTTTTTT. Translation: CASTLQGGPNEKLFF.

This clone was picked up one time. V and J are TRBV5-4 and TRBJ2-5; 10 positions agree with TRBD2. CDR3 length: 16 amino acids. V lost 2 bases to trimming and J lost 0 bases; unmatched junction nucleotides: 4. In germline, CDR1 is SGHNT, CDR2 YYREEE (reference sequence). CDR3 nucleotide sequence: TGTGCCAGCAGCTTAGGTCTAGCGGGAGACCAAGAGACCCAGTACTTC. As protein: CASSLGLAGDQETQYF.

The chain has TRBV10-3 and TRBJ2-7; 9 positions match TRBD1. The germline V gene encodes CDR1 ENHRY and CDR2 SYGVKD. The trim removed 6 bases at V and 6 bases at J, leaving 9 bases unmatched. The CDR3 has 14 amino acids. The CDR3 is CAIRTGTGKSEQYF. CDR3 nucleotides: TGTGCCATCAGGACTGGGACAGGGAAAAGCGAGCAGTACTTC.

The chain joins TRBV7-6 to TRBJ2-5, with a possible D match to TRBD1 (5 bases). The last part of the DNA fits TRBJ2-7 better; the J call may be wrong. The CDR3 covers 15 residues. Germline values: CDR1 SGHVS, CDR2 FNYEAQ. The CDR3 reads CASSLRSGIGYEQYF. For the CDR3, the DNA is TGTGCCAGCAGCTTACGGTCAGGGATCGGGTACGAGCAGTACTTC.

This rearrangement joins TRBV5-1 to TRBJ2-7; D might be TRBD1 (5 bases). The V end was cut by 0 bases, the J end by 1 base, with 14 bases between. Germline CDR1 is SGHRS and CDR2 is YFSETQ. The CDR3 contains 16 residues. DNA for the CDR3: TGCGCCAGCAGCTTGGAGTTGACAGTTACTTCCTACGAGCAGTACTTC. It is translated as CASSLELTVTSYEQYF. The whole variable domain, filled in from reference TRBV5-1 and TRBJ2-7, reads KAGVTQTPRYLIKTRGQQVTLSCSPISGHRSVSWYQQTPGQGLQFLFEYFSETQRNKGNFPGRFSGRQFSNSRSEMNVSTLELGDSALYLCASSLELTVTSYEQYFGPGTRLTVT.

The chain carries TRBV5-6 and TRBJ1-2; 7 bases line up with TRBD1. Germline lookup yields CDR1 SGHDT and CDR2 YYEEEE. With V trimmed by 6 bases and J by 2 bases, 10 bases remained unmatched. The CDR3 is 15 amino acids. CDR3 residues: CASILDRTPNYGYTF. Written as DNA, the CDR3 is TGTGCCAGCATCCTGGACAGGACACCAAACTATGGCTACACCTTC.

This chain connects TRBV7-2 to TRBJ2-7, with D uncertain. With 5 bases removed from V and 2 bases from J, the gap between germline ends came to 7 bases. CDR1 is SGHTA, CDR2 FQGNSA, per germline. The CDR3 runs 12 residues. As DNA, the CDR3 is TGTGCCAGCAGCCGAACTACCTACGAGCAGTACTTC. This gives the protein CASSRTTYEQYF.

The rearrangement uses TRBV6-6 and TRBJ2-7, with 7 positions matching TRBD1. From germline, CDR1 is MNHNY and CDR2 SVGAGI (reference sequence). The CDR3 length is 13 residues. The trim removed 2 bases at V and 3 bases at J, leaving 1 base unmatched. The CDR3 is CASSYRDSYEQYF. CDR3 nucleotide sequence: TGTGCCAGCAGTTACCGGGACAGCTACGAGCAGTACTTC.

The chain joins TRBV11-3 to TRBJ2-7; 13 bases agree with TRBD2. Germline CDR1 reads SGHNT; CDR2 reads YENEEA. This CDR3 spans 15 amino acids. The junction had 5 bases not matched to a gene; V was cut back by 1 base and J by 8 bases. The CDR3 loop is CASSLGGTSGNQQYF. As DNA, the CDR3 is TGTGCCAGCAGCTTAGGCGGGACTAGCGGGAACCAGCAGTACTTC.

Of note for this clone: The identical CDR3 is also encoded by other nucleotide sequences in the sample. The chain employs TRBV27 and TRBJ1-5, with a weak D call TRBD1 (5 bases). The CDR3 totals 14 residues. CDR1 is MNHEY and CDR2 is SMNVEV in the germline V gene (reference sequence). V was pared by 5 bases and J by 1 base, with 9 bases between. The chain's CDR3 is CASSSPGSNQPQHF. The CDR3 nucleotides are TGTGCCAGCAGTAGCCCAGGGAGCAATCAGCCCCAGCATTTT.

V is TRBV7-3 and J is TRBJ2-2, with D maybe TRBD2 (6 bases). The germline V gene has CDR1 SGHTA and CDR2 FQGTGA. Trimming took off 0 bases at V and 4 bases at J, with 12 bases between the two ends. The length of the CDR3 is 16 residues. The CDR3 reads CASSLTTGTVTGELFF. CDR3 nucleotides: TGTGCCAGCAGCTTAACGACCGGGACTGTCACCGGGGAGCTGTTTTTT.

The sample holds one count of this clone. The chain couples TRBV4-2 to TRBJ2-2; 9 positions match TRBD1. There are 17 residues in the CDR3. Germline CDR1 LGHNA, CDR2 YNFKEQ. V dropped 4 bases and J dropped 4; count of bases not matched to a gene: 10. The CDR3 region is CASSLQDRGSGTGELFF. In DNA, the CDR3 is TGTGCCAGCAGCCTGCAGGACAGGGGATCGGGCACCGGGGAGCTGTTTTTT.

This chain's CDR3 is CASSGRAYEQYF. CDR3 DNA sequence: TGTGCCAGCAGCGGGCGGGCCTACGAGCAGTACTTC. The rearrangement uses TRBV28 and TRBJ2-7; perhaps TRBD2 as D (5 bases). The ends were cut back, 6 bases at V and 2 bases at J, with 8 bases in the middle. The CDR3 extends over 12 amino acids. From germline, CDR1 is MDHEN and CDR2 SYDVKM.